This T cell receptor beta chain was obtained from a study of OX40 agonist ivuxolimab in advanced cancers. On this clone itself: Its antigen remains unidentified.

Study findings and constraints: Several nonresponders also turned out to have low normalized T-cell clonal expansion. Antigens targeted by the expanded peripheral T cells were not determined.

Generated by immunoSEQ multiplex PCR, the TCRdb table keeps only in-frame clones and is missing some. The sample records about 40,000 clones, 82% being singletons. Germline V lookup: CDR1 SEHNR, CDR2 FQNEAQ (reference sequence). The CDR3 contains 15 residues. V lost 5 bases and J 0 bases, leaving 11 bases between the germline ends. V gene TRBV7-9 combines with J gene TRBJ2-1, with D possibly matching TRBD2 (5 bases). The receptor was isolated from an adult with an advanced solid tumor such as melanoma, head and neck, liver or kidney cancer. The material was CD4+ or CD8+ T cells sorted from blood, obtained in a trial of the OX40 agonist ivuxolimab. CDR3 loop: CASSQTTTSYNEQFF. The CDR3 coding sequence is TGTGCCAGCAGCCAAACGACTACCTCCTACAATGAGCAGTTCTTC.